This T cell receptor beta chain was sequenced in a study of beta chain features in type 1 diabetes. Study-wide points: A possible short-template PCR bias applies equally to patients and controls.

The CDR3 extends over 15 amino acids. From germline, CDR1 is SGDLS and CDR2 YYNGEE. Trimming removed 0 bases at V and 1 base at J, with 5 bases between. Expressed TCRB transcripts were sequenced because the isolated RNA had all been reverse transcribed beforehand. Method: immunoSEQ multiplex PCR; TCRdb's copy keeps in-frame clones and lacks some. The sample contains hundreds of thousands of clones, less than 20% of which appear only once. In regard to this clone: Its antigen is still unknown.

This clonotype was obtained from a man in his late teens or twenties in good health. The source material was naive CD4+ T cells from blood. The genes are TRBV9 and TRBJ2-6; D is unclear. The CDR3: CASSVVRSGANVLTF. CDR3 in DNA: TGTGCCAGCAGCGTAGTGAGGTCTGGGGCCAACGTCCTGACTTTC.